This T cell receptor (beta chain) is from a study of OX40 agonist ivuxolimab in advanced cancers. Study as a whole: Partial responses occurred in three patients (one hepatocellular carcinoma, two cutaneous melanoma). Findings and limits, study-wide: More expanded clones were seen, on average, in CD8+ T cells than in CD4+.

Sequenced by immunoSEQ multiplex PCR; TCRdb stores in-frame clones only, minus some. The table records 56,000 or so clones, roughly 80% of them present only once. In this sample, this clone turned up a few times. The antigen is unknown. Trimming cost V 10 bases and J 0 bases, with 15 bases left between them. CDR1 and CDR2 (germline): MNHNS, SASEGT. The CDR3 runs to 14 residues. The V gene is TRBV6-1, the J gene TRBJ1-1; weak D call: TRBD1 (5 bases). The sample consisted of CD4+ or CD8+ T cells sorted from blood, taken in a trial of the OX40 agonist ivuxolimab. The sequence came from an adult with an advanced solid tumor such as melanoma, head and neck, liver or kidney cancer. In nucleotides, the CDR3 is TGTGCCATTAGGGGTGGGACCATGAACACTGAAGCTTTCTTT. This translates into CAIRGGTMNTEAFF.